This TCR beta chain was obtained from a study of lymphopenia after photon versus proton radiotherapy. V lost 3 bases to trimming and J lost 0 bases, with 10 bases between them. Germline V gene lookup returns CDR1 SGHRS and CDR2 YFSETQ. This CDR3 contains 15 residues. Sequencing used immunoSEQ multiplex PCR; TCRdb keeps in-frame clones, though not all of them. This sample carries 65,000 to 75,000 clones, 87% of them seen once, and the ten largest clones take approximately 10%. Notes on the study in general: Better survival with proton therapy was suggested as possible, not demonstrated. Post-nadir TCR diversity decline inversely tracked overall survival among those who died. Relative stability marked proton patients; photon patients lost diversity and naive cells. Post-nadir diversity loss with photons came from oligoclonal expansion, particularly CD8+ Temra cells.

Comments on this clone: Its antigen is unknown.

The clonotype was recovered from a man older than 75 with esophageal cancer. This chain uses TRBV5-1 with TRBJ2-4, with D hard to call. Sequenced material: peripheral blood, taken from a patient treated with proton-based radiotherapy. The CDR3 reads CASSWGNLAKNIQYF. CDR3 in DNA: TGCGCCAGCAGCTGGGGAAATTTAGCCAAAAACATTCAGTACTTC. Full variable domain (missing parts from reference TRBV5-1 and TRBJ2-4): KAGVTQTPRYLIKTRGQQVTLSCSPISGHRSVSWYQQTPGQGLQFLFEYFSETQRNKGNFPGRFSGRQFSNSRSEMNVSTLELGDSALYLCASSWGNLAKNIQYFGAGTRLSVL.